Below, one T cell receptor (beta chain) is given with its context. This clonotype was counted only a few times. It lacks a known antigen. No much larger clone exists at a distance of one base, and base qualities are not known. This record comes from a study of CD8+CD57+ T cells in acquired aplastic anemia (dated by TCRdb to the late 2010s). Study-wide context: A mean of roughly 2.9 ug of DNA, ranging from about 0.17 to 30 ug, was extracted from sorted CD4+ and CD8+ cells. CD8+CD57+ expansion was defined as frequency above the mean frequency observed in healthy subjects. The investigation overall reported the following: About 30 CD8+ CDR3 sequences were found to be shared between patients and controls, but these sequences appeared to be highly expressed in patients and within the immunodominant clones of the patients. CD8+ Simpson's diversity did not differ significantly between patients and healthy controls (P=0.060).

Expansion of CD8+CD57+ cells had been shown by flow cytometry in the patients chosen for sequencing. Every patient had a diagnosis of severe acquired aplastic anemia based on International Study of Aplastic Anemia and Agranulocytosis and Camitta criteria. Patients had received no therapy at the time of blood sampling. TCR repertoires of sorted CD4+ and CD8+ blood T cells from severe aplastic anemia patients and healthy subjects were deep-sequenced in the study. Patients were enrolled under clinicaltrials.gov protocols 00001620, 01623167, 00001397, 00071045, 00081523 and 00961064 in the USA. Ficoll-Paque density gradient centrifugation was used to isolate peripheral blood mononuclear cells. CD4+ and CD8+ T cells were sorted by FACS or magnetic beads before DNA extraction. Profiling of TCR beta VDJ combinations and CDR3 sequences used genomic DNA as the template. TCR repertoire sequencing was run on an Illumina HiSeq 2000. As for the original processing: TRBV/TRBJ rearrangement plots, CDR3 size and DJ length profiles, and Simpson's diversity index were used to assess repertoires. The most abundant DNA sequence in the deep sequencing data was defined as the immunodominant clone. CDR3 amino acid sequences were checked for sharing across subjects and were also compared against the VDJdb database and published repertoires. In-frame beta chains were kept once TCRdb had trimmed the public reads at Q25 with fastp and called clones with MiXCR. Identical CDR3 proteins give one entry, which carries the most common genes and DNA. TCRdb's processing, not the study's, gives the V and J calls here. Here the sample has 150,000 to 200,000 distinct CDR3 sequences; over 40% occur a single time. The ten largest clones represent 3% to 4% of the sample.

The sequencing sample was made of sorted CD4+, CD8+, or CD8+CD57+ T cells (not recorded which) from PBMCs. This clonotype was sampled from a human donor with aplastic anemia.

The CDR3: CATSSTGEKAKLFF. In nucleotide form, the sequence is TGTGCCACCAGTTCGACAGGGGAGAAGGCAAAACTGTTTTTT. The chain is assembled from TRBV24-1 and TRBJ1-4; TRBD1 matches 8 bases in the middle. The CDR3 contains 14 residues, cysteine and phenylalanine counted. The retained sequence is limited to the CDR3, 42 bases, with the frame set at the first base. According to the germline V gene, CDR1 reads KGHDR and CDR2 reads SFDVKD. Compared with germline, V lacks 6 bases and J lacks 10 bases; bases without a gene match: 9.